The source of this TCR beta chain is a study of blood T cell repertoires in COVID-19. The protocol was immunoSEQ multiplex PCR, while the TCRdb copy is restricted to in-frame clones and leaves out a portion. This sample has about 130,000 clones, with roughly 83% found just once. The length of the CDR3 is 16 residues. With 5 bases clipped from V and 0 bases from J, the junction kept 7 bases outside the gene matches. CDR1 is SGHAT, CDR2 FQNNGV, per germline. This clone was seen more than once but under ten times. This TCR was sampled from a woman younger than 45 who had recovered from COVID-19. The sequenced sample was peripheral blood. The chain joins TRBV11-2 to TRBJ1-3; TRBD1 matches 7 bases. Here the CDR3 reads CASSPLGGYSGNTIYF. The DNA for the CDR3 is TGTGCCAGCAGCCCTCTAGGGGGCTACTCTGGAAACACCATATATTTT.